Listed here are 25 T cell receptor beta chains from one sample, sequenced in a study of blood T cell repertoires in COVID-19. Here immunoSEQ multiplex PCR was the method, and the copy in TCRdb shows in-frame clones only, minus some. The sample comprises nearly 110,000 clones, roughly 90% of which are singletons, and 4% to 6% rests with the top ten. Sequenced sample: peripheral blood. These receptors originate from a man aged 35-49 years with active or convalescent COVID-19.

The chain couples TRBV24-1 to TRBJ2-2; D gene ambiguous. The CDR3 runs 13 residues. CDR1 and CDR2 (germline): KGHDR, SFDVKD. With 5 bases removed from V and 7 bases from J, the gap between germline ends came to 10 bases. The CDR3 DNA is TGTGCCACCAGTGTCGGTGGTGGCGGGGAGCTGTTTTTT. Its protein product is CATSVGGGGELFF.

This chain links TRBV6-5 with TRBJ2-2, with 16 bases fitting TRBD2. Germline CDR1 MNHEY, CDR2 SVGAGI. The ends lost 4 bases at V and 6 bases at J; junction bases unmatched: 2. This CDR3 contains 16 residues. CDR3 sequence: CASSSGTSGRAGELFF. In nucleotides, the CDR3 is TGTGCCAGCAGTTCCGGGACTAGCGGGAGGGCCGGGGAGCTGTTTTTT.

The CDR3 sequence: CASSSGGHGNTIYF. In DNA, the CDR3 is TGTGCCAGCTCTTCCGGGGGTCATGGAAACACCATATATTTT. The J gene is TRBJ1-3, the V gene TRBV3-1 (or the pseudogene TRBV3-2), with a possible D match to TRBD1 (5 bases). The CDR3 sequence is 14 residues long. From germline, CDR1 is LGHDT and CDR2 YNNKEL (reference sequence). The V and J ends lost 8 bases and 3 bases respectively, with 14 bases between them.

V gene TRBV3-1 (or the pseudogene TRBV3-2) combines with J gene TRBJ1-3, with 9 bases lining up with TRBD1. With V trimmed by 4 bases and J by 0 bases, 4 bases remained unmatched. There are 16 residues in the CDR3. The V gene's germline CDR1 is LGHDT and CDR2 YNNKEL (reference sequence). CDR3 DNA: TGTGCCAGCAGCCCCTGGACAGGGGACTCTGGAAACACCATATATTTT. Translation gives CASSPWTGDSGNTIYF.

The V and J genes are TRBV5-6 and TRBJ2-1; TRBD1 aligns across 9 bases. Trimming cost V 4 bases and J 10 bases; bases outside gene matches: 12. Germline V gives CDR1 SGHDT, CDR2 YYEEEE. The CDR3 is 15 residues long. This chain's CDR3 is CASSPKRDREGEQFF. CDR3 in DNA: TGTGCCAGCAGCCCAAAGAGGGACAGGGAAGGGGAGCAGTTCTTC.

The chain employs TRBV5-3 and TRBJ1-5, with D perhaps TRBD1 (5 bases). TRBV5-3 is sorted into the ORF group, with uncertain function. This CDR3 contains 16 residues. Trimming left V 0 bases short and J 0 bases short, with 10 bases between. CDR3 protein: CARSLETAPSNQPQHF. In DNA, the CDR3 is TGTGCCAGAAGCTTGGAGACAGCGCCTAGCAATCAGCCCCAGCATTTT.

V and J are TRBV7-3 and TRBJ2-1, with 10 bases that match TRBD2. The CDR3 extends over 15 amino acids. V shed 6 bases and J 4 bases; nucleotides not matched to a gene: 6. Germline-derived CDR1 and CDR2 are SGHTA and FQGTGA. As DNA, the CDR3 is TGTGCCAGCAGTTCTAGCGGGAGTTTTTACAATGAGCAGTTCTTC. Its translation is CASSSSGSFYNEQFF.

V usage is TRBV18 and J usage is TRBJ2-2, with no clear D. This CDR3 spans 16 amino acids. Germline CDR1 reads KGHSH; CDR2 reads LQKENI. The V and J ends lost 0 bases and 5 bases respectively, with 13 bases between them. In nucleotides, the CDR3 is TGTGCCAGCTCACCACCGTCCTCCGTGACTACCGGGGAGCTGTTTTTT. Encoded protein: CASSPPSSVTTGELFF. The full variable domain, completed using reference TRBV18 and TRBJ2-2, is NAGVMQNPRHLVRRRGQEARLRCSPMKGHSHVYWYRQLPEEGLKFMVYLQKENIIDESGMPKERFSAEFPKEGPSILRIQQVVRGDSAAYFCASSPPSSVTTGELFFGEGSRLTVL.

V usage is TRBV18 and J usage is TRBJ1-6, with unresolved D. The CDR3 is 12 residues long. Per germline, CDR1 KGHSH and CDR2 LQKENI. Trimming removed 6 bases from V and 10 bases from J, with 10 bases in between. CDR3 nucleotide sequence: TGTGCCAGCTCTCCCCCGGGATCACCCCTCCACTTT. As protein: CASSPPGSPLHF.

The chain recombines TRBV18 with TRBJ1-1; 8 bases map to TRBD1. J was trimmed by 0 bases and V by 3 bases; bases with no gene match: 6. CDR1 and CDR2 (germline): KGHSH, LQKENI. The CDR3 has 16 residues. The CDR3 reads CASSPTGTGMNTEAFF. Written as DNA, the CDR3 is TGTGCCAGCTCACCTACCGGGACAGGCATGAACACTGAAGCTTTCTTT.

This clone was observed a single time. The V call is TRBV19, the J call TRBJ1-1; D unclear. The length of the CDR3 is 13 residues. Germline V gene data show CDR1 as LNHDA and CDR2 as SQIVND (reference sequence). Trimming pared 7 bases from V and 3 bases from J, leaving 12 bases between. This chain's CDR3 is CASKSQADTEAFF. The CDR3, as DNA: TGTGCCAGTAAATCCCAGGCCGACACTGAAGCTTTCTTT.

This chain joins TRBV7-9 and TRBJ2-1; D is unclear. The ends were cut back, 3 bases at V and 8 bases at J, with 5 bases in the middle. The CDR3 totals 11 residues. From germline, CDR1 is SEHNR and CDR2 FQNEAQ (reference sequence). CDR3 DNA: TGTGCCAGCAGCTTGTTCGATGAGCAGTTCTTC. Its protein product is CASSLFDEQFF. Full variable domain (remainder filled in from reference TRBV7-9 and TRBJ2-1): DTGVSQNPRHKITKRGQNVTFRCDPISEHNRLYWYRQTLGQGPEFLTYFQNEAQLEKSRLLSDRFSAERPKGSFSTLEIQRTEQGDSAMYLCASSLFDEQFFGPGTRLTVL.

The chain couples TRBV12-3 or TRBV12-4 to TRBJ1-2, with D possibly matching TRBD1 (5 bases). Trimming took off 4 bases at V and 8 bases at J, with 14 bases between the two ends. This CDR3 has 13 residues. In nucleotides, the CDR3 is TGTGCCAGCAGTTACGATGGGGCGATAGGCTACACCTTC. The encoded protein is CASSYDGAIGYTF.

V and J are TRBV19 and TRBJ1-5; 8 nucleotides match TRBD1. J lost 0 bases, V lost 5 bases, and 9 bases had no gene match. Germline CDR1 is LNHDA and CDR2 is SQIVND (reference sequence). The CDR3 has 17 residues. The CDR3 DNA follows: TGTGCCAGTAGTGCCGGACAGGGCAGGGGTAGCAATCAGCCCCAGCATTTT. Protein product: CASSAGQGRGSNQPQHF.

This chain joins TRBV4-1 and TRBJ2-3, with 7 bases fitting TRBD2. Germline lookup yields CDR1 MGHRA and CDR2 YSYEKL. V shed 7 bases and J 1 base; nucleotides not matched to a gene: 8. This CDR3 contains 15 residues. This chain's CDR3 is CASNWGGDGTDTQYF. CDR3 coding DNA: TGCGCCAGCAACTGGGGGGGGGACGGCACAGATACGCAGTATTTT.

This chain uses TRBV7-3 with TRBJ2-1, with D maybe TRBD2 (5 bases). Germline CDR1 and CDR2: SGHTA and FQGTGA. CDR3 size: 15 residues. V was pared by 3 bases and J by 2 bases, with 11 bases between. The CDR3 sequence: CASSLVGDTYNEQFF. The CDR3 DNA sequence: TGTGCCAGCAGCTTGGTGGGAGACACCTACAATGAGCAGTTCTTC. Full variable domain (missing parts from reference TRBV7-3 and TRBJ2-1): GAGVSQTPSNKVTEKGKYVELRCDPISGHTALYWYRQSLGQGPEFLIYFQGTGAADDSGLPNDRFFAVRPEGSVSTLKIQRTERGDSAVYLCASSLVGDTYNEQFFGPGTRLTVL.

This chain connects TRBV5-1 to TRBJ2-7; D possibly corresponds to TRBD2 (5 bases). Per germline, CDR1 SGHRS and CDR2 YFSETQ. The length of the CDR3 is 15 residues. Trimming removed 1 base from V and 3 bases from J, with 14 bases in between. For the CDR3, the DNA is TGCGCCAGCAGCTTGAGAAGTCCGGGGTACTACGAGCAGTACTTC. Translating gives CASSLRSPGYYEQYF.

V and J are TRBV28 and TRBJ1-4, with 7 bases lining up with TRBD1. Trimming at V came to 6 bases and at J to 5 bases, leaving 6 bases not matched to a gene. The CDR3 totals 14 residues. Per the germline V gene, CDR1 is MDHEN and CDR2 is SYDVKM. CDR3 protein: CASREQGRNEKLFF. The CDR3, as DNA: TGTGCCAGCAGAGAACAGGGGCGAAATGAAAAACTGTTTTTT.

This sequence joins TRBV12-3 or TRBV12-4 and TRBJ1-2, with 7 bases lining up with TRBD1. CDR3 size: 13 residues. V was pared by 6 bases and J by 2 bases, with 3 bases of the junction left unmatched. The CDR3 DNA reads as TGTGCCAGCAGCCGGACAGGAAACTATGGCTACACCTTC. It codes for CASSRTGNYGYTF.

The V gene is TRBV6-5, the J gene TRBJ2-7; 8 positions match TRBD1. V trimming: 7 bases; J trimming: 5 bases; junction bases outside the gene matches: 13. The germline V gene encodes CDR1 MNHEY and CDR2 SVGAGI. The CDR3 is made up of 15 amino acids. Here the CDR3 DNA reads TGTGCCAGCACCCCAACTATTGGACAGGGCAACGAGCAGTACTTC. The encoded protein is CASTPTIGQGNEQYF.

The chain employs TRBV11-2 and TRBJ1-2, with D perhaps matching TRBD1 (5 bases). V gave up 6 bases and J gave up 4 bases, with 9 bases separating them. This CDR3 is built from 12 residues. From germline, CDR1 is SGHAT and CDR2 FQNNGV. CDR3 coding DNA: TGTGCCAGCAGGGGGCAGGGCTATGGCTACACCTTC. As protein: CASRGQGYGYTF.

V usage is TRBV4-1 and J usage is TRBJ1-2; unclear D gene. The CDR3 consists of 14 residues. Germline-derived CDR1 and CDR2 are MGHRA and YSYEKL. Trimming stripped 0 bases from V and 4 bases from J, with 9 bases between. In DNA form, the CDR3 reads TGCGCCAGCAGCCAAGAAGCGGGGATCTATGGCTACACCTTC. Translating gives CASSQEAGIYGYTF.

This chain uses TRBV9 with TRBJ2-3, with D possibly TRBD2 on 6 matching bases. Germline-derived CDR1 and CDR2 are SGDLS and YYNGEE. The CDR3 is 14 residues long. V dropped 3 bases and J dropped 1 base, with 9 bases sitting between them. The CDR3 sequence: CASSAGLRTDTQYF. CDR3 coding DNA: TGTGCCAGCAGCGCGGGACTGCGCACAGATACGCAGTATTTT.

This clone showed up just once. The V call is TRBV27, the J call TRBJ2-7; 8 bases agree with TRBD2. The V gene end was trimmed by 6 bases and the J gene end by 4 bases; junction bases not matched to a gene: 5. Per germline, CDR1 MNHEY and CDR2 SMNVEV (reference sequence). The CDR3 extends over 13 amino acids. CDR3 nucleotides: TGTGCCAGCAGGGCGGGAGGAACGTACGAGCAGTACTTC. It codes for CASRAGGTYEQYF.

The rearrangement links TRBV2 to TRBJ1-1; TRBD1 aligns across 8 bases. J lost 4 bases, V lost 3 bases, and 7 bases had no gene match. This CDR3 region has 15 residues. Germline CDR1 and CDR2: SNHLY and FYNNEI. The CDR3 spells CASSDSQGARTEAFF. The CDR3 region has the DNA TGTGCCAGCAGTGATAGTCAGGGGGCGCGCACTGAAGCTTTCTTT.